This T cell receptor (beta chain) is drawn from a study of identical twins. Study outcomes and limitations: Twin pairs' shared out-of-frame alpha sequences were enriched in low generation probability. Not following the same donors, the study drew its conclusions from cross-sectional statistical analysis.

Template switching added a universal primer binding site, and final cDNA carried unique molecular identifiers. TCRdb analysed the 5' RACE reads with MiXCR anew, one entry per CDR3 protein. Found here are around 570,000 distinct CDR3 sequences, 9.5% to 10% of them singletons; the top ten hold 2.5% to 3%. Healthy Caucasians, and only they, were the donors. With 5 bases clipped from V and 1 base from J, the junction kept 3 bases outside the gene matches. The CDR3 spans 17 residues. The germline CDR1 and CDR2 sequences are SGHTA and FQGNSA. Regarding this clonotype: Its antigen is not identified.

Another study also made use of these data, one on yellow fever vaccine responses in identical twins.

Sequencing used PBMCs. The clonotype comes from a woman aged 18-29 years in good health. The chain carries TRBV7-2 and TRBJ2-1, with 15 bases aligning to TRBD2. The CDR3 loop is CASSKGLAGGSYNEQFF. The CDR3 DNA reads as TGTGCCAGCAGCAAAGGACTAGCGGGAGGGTCCTACAATGAGCAGTTCTTC.